The T cell receptor (beta chain) described here comes from a study of T cells expressing NK-cell markers. Libraries used 5'RACE template switching adding universal primer site and UMIs. TCRdb processed the 5' RACE reads again and assigns one entry to each CDR3 protein, with no DNA. This table holds about 410,000 distinct CDR3 sequences. From germline, CDR1 is SNHLY and CDR2 FYNNEI. The CDR3 has 16 amino acids. The V call is TRBV2, the J call TRBJ2-6; the TRBD2 assignment by TCRdb is unverifiable without DNA. The clonotype was recovered from a woman in her 50s in good health. Sequencing input: blood T cells: a sorted CD56 or NKG2C T cell subset, CD4+ or CD8+ T cells, or bulk PBMC T cells (not recorded which). The CDR3 is CASSGEAFSGANVLTF.